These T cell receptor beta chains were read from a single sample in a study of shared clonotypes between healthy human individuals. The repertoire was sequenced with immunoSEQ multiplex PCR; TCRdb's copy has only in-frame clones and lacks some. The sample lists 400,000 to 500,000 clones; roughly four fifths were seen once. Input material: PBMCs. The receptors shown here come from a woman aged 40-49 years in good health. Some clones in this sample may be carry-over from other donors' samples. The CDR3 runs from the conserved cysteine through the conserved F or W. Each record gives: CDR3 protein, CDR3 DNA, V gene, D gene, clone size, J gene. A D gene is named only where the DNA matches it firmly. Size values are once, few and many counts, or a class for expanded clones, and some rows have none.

CDR3: CASSAGLRSDIQYF; DNA: TGTGCCAGCAGCGCGGGTCTCAGGTCAGACATTCAGTACTTC; V: TRBV5-6; D: NA; size: NA; J: TRBJ2-4
CDR3: CASSPAGADYEQYF; DNA: TGTGCCAGCTCACCAGCAGGGGCGGACTACGAGCAGTACTTC; V: TRBV18; D: NA; size: NA; J: TRBJ2-7
CDR3: CASSAASFTGELFF; DNA: TGCGCCAGCAGCGCGGCTAGCTTCACCGGGGAGCTGTTTTTT; V: TRBV10-2; D: NA; size: NA; J: TRBJ2-2
CDR3: CASSLAGVDEQYF; DNA: TGTGCCAGCAGCTTAGCTGGTGTCGACGAGCAGTACTTC; V: TRBV11-2; D: NA; size: NA; J: TRBJ2-7
CDR3: CSVTGGGTEAFF; DNA: TGCAGCGTTACAGGGGGGGGGACTGAAGCTTTCTTT; V: TRBV29-1; D: TRBD1; size: NA; J: TRBJ1-1
CDR3: CASSAQGARGYTF; DNA: TGTGCCAGCAGCGCCCAGGGGGCTCGTGGCTACACCTTC; V: TRBV7-3; D: TRBD1; size: NA; J: TRBJ1-2
CDR3: CSVRGGSGANVLTF; DNA: TGCAGCGTTCGAGGGGGCTCTGGGGCCAACGTCCTGACTTTC; V: TRBV29-1; D: NA; size: few; J: TRBJ2-6
CDR3: CASSQDTGNGETQYF; DNA: TGCGCCAGCAGCCAAGATACGGGGAATGGAGAAACCCAGTACTTC; V: TRBV4-3; D: NA; size: NA; J: TRBJ2-5
CDR3: CASSPLELAGNEQYF; DNA: TGTGCCAGCAGCCCGTTGGAACTAGCGGGGAACGAGCAGTACTTC; V: TRBV7-9; D: TRBD2; size: NA; J: TRBJ2-7
CDR3: CASSQQGAADTEAFF; DNA: TGTGCCAGCAGCCAGCAGGGGGCGGCAGATACTGAAGCTTTCTTT; V: TRBV7-8; D: TRBD1; size: once; J: TRBJ1-1
CDR3: CASSPGQNSYNEQFF; DNA: TGTGCCAGCAGTCCCGGACAGAACTCCTACAATGAGCAGTTCTTC; V: TRBV5-4; D: NA; size: NA; J: TRBJ2-1
CDR3: CASNPGLANTGELFF; DNA: TGTGCCAGCAATCCGGGACTAGCGAACACCGGGGAGCTGTTTTTT; V: TRBV28; D: TRBD2; size: NA; J: TRBJ2-2
CDR3: CASSLDRRDPSNQPQHF; DNA: TGTGCCAGCAGTTTAGATCGCAGGGACCCAAGCAATCAGCCCCAGCATTTT; V: TRBV28; D: NA; size: once; J: TRBJ1-5
CDR3: CASSLAGQVPREAFF; DNA: TGTGCCAGCAGCTTGGCCGGTCAGGTGCCAAGGGAAGCTTTCTTT; V: TRBV5-4; D: NA; size: few; J: TRBJ1-1
CDR3: CASSEWGFTDTQYF; DNA: TGTGCCAGCAGTGAATGGGGTTTTACAGATACGCAGTATTTT; V: TRBV25-1; D: NA; size: few; J: TRBJ2-3
CDR3: CAWSWDSRNEKLFF; DNA: TGTGCCTGGAGTTGGGACAGCCGGAATGAAAAACTGTTTTTT; V: TRBV30; D: TRBD1; size: NA; J: TRBJ1-4
CDR3: CASSPRTGRNEQYF; DNA: TGCGCCAGCAGCCCCCGGACGGGGCGGAACGAGCAGTACTTC; V: TRBV5-1; D: NA; size: NA; J: TRBJ2-7
CDR3: CASSPGQSTDTQYF; DNA: TGTGCCAGCAGCCCCGGACAAAGCACAGATACGCAGTATTTT; V: TRBV11-2; D: NA; size: NA; J: TRBJ2-3
CDR3: CASKRTGASNQPQHF; DNA: TGTGCCAGCAAGAGGACAGGGGCTAGCAATCAGCCCCAGCATTTT; V: TRBV6-5; D: TRBD1; size: once; J: TRBJ1-5
CDR3: CASSPPAGHGYTF; DNA: TGTGCCAGCTCACCACCTGCGGGGCATGGCTACACCTTC; V: TRBV18; D: NA; size: NA; J: TRBJ1-2
CDR3: CASSPGGSAETQYF; DNA: TGCGCCAGCAGCCCGGGAGGTTCGGCAGAGACCCAGTACTTC; V: TRBV5-1; D: TRBD2; size: once; J: TRBJ2-5
CDR3: CASRRGSEAFF; DNA: TGTGCCAGTAGGCGGGGCAGTGAAGCTTTCTTT; V: TRBV19; D: NA; size: NA; J: TRBJ1-1
CDR3: CASSVGDTLRRPEAFF; DNA: TGTGCCAGCAGCGTAGGGGACACCTTGAGGAGACCTGAAGCTTTCTTT; V: TRBV9; D: NA; size: NA; J: TRBJ1-1
CDR3: CSVERGQGVTEAFF; DNA: TGCAGCGTTGAGAGGGGACAGGGGGTAACTGAAGCTTTCTTT; V: TRBV29-1; D: TRBD1; size: NA; J: TRBJ1-1
CDR3: CASSADSNYGYTF; DNA: TGTGCCAGCAGCGCCGACAGTAACTATGGCTACACCTTC; V: TRBV9; D: NA; size: NA; J: TRBJ1-2
CDR3: CASSPTSGRVTYEQYF; DNA: TGTGCCAGCAGCCCTACTAGCGGGAGGGTTACCTACGAGCAGTACTTC; V: TRBV11-2; D: TRBD2; size: NA; J: TRBJ2-7